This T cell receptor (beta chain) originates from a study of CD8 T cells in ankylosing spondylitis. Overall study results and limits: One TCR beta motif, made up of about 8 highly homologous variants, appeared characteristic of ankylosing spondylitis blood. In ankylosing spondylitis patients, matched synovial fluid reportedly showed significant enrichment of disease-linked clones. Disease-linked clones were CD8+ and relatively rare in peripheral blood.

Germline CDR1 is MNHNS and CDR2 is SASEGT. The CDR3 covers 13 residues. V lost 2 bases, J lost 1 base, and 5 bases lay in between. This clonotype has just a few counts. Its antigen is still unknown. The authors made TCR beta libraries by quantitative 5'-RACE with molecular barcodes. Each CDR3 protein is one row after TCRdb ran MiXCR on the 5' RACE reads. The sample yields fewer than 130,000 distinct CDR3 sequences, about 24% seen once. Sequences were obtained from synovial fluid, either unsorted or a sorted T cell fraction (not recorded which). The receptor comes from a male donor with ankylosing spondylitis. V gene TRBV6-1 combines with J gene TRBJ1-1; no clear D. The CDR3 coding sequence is TGTGCCAGCAGTGAATACCCGAACACTGAAGCTTTCTTT. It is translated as CASSEYPNTEAFF.